The 18 T cell receptor beta chains below were found in one sample sequenced in a study of T cells in Graves' hyperthyroidism and ophthalmopathy. There were TCR beta CDR3 regions amplified from RNA transcripts. The HTBI set primed first-round TCR CDR3 RT-PCR. TCRdb processed the multiplex PCR reads anew with MiXCR; each CDR3 protein has one entry. The sample carries 500,000 to 600,000 distinct CDR3 sequences, 15% to 20% recorded once. The source material was blood. Source of these receptors: a young woman with Graves' hyperthyroidism.

The chain has TRBV7-8 and TRBJ2-7; tentatively, D is TRBD2 (6 bases). The CDR3 covers 17 residues. Trimming cost V 1 base and J 1 base, with 17 bases left between them. CDR1 and CDR2 from the germline V gene are SGHVS and FQNEAQ. The chain's CDR3 is CASSLVSRVGTSYEQYF. In nucleotides, the CDR3 is TGTGCCAGCAGCTTAGTGTCTCGCGTGGGGACTTCCTACGAGCAGTACTTC.

As regards this clonotype: Sequence at one end of the junction differs from germline and may be a read error. The chain combines TRBV7-7 with TRBJ2-5, with 11 bases lining up with TRBD2. Germline V CDR1 and CDR2: SSHAT, FNYEAQ (reference sequence). The CDR3 extends over 17 amino acids. In nucleotides, the CDR3 is TGTGCTAGCAGCGACTCTGCACTAGCGGGGGCCGGGGGGACCCAGTACTTC. The encoded protein is CASSDSALAGAGGTQYF.

This clonotype was seen a few times. The chain recombines TRBV20-1 with TRBJ2-1; the match to TRBD2 covers 11 bases. CDR3 size: 16 residues. V lost 0 bases and J lost 6; bases outside the gene matches: 7. Looked up from germline, CDR1 is DFQATT and CDR2 is SNEGSKA (reference sequence). CDR3 nucleotide sequence: TGCAGTGCTAGAGATATCTTAGCGGGAGGGGTCAATGAGCAGTTCTTC. It codes for CSARDILAGGVNEQFF.

As for this clonotype: A much bigger clone sits one base away, suggesting this may be a read error. This rearrangement joins TRBV20-1 to TRBJ2-7, with a possible D match to TRBD1 (6 bases). The DNA end favors TRBJ2-1, so the J call may be wrong. The CDR3 is 15 residues long. The germline CDR1 and CDR2 sequences are DFQATT and SNEGSKA (reference sequence). The CDR3: CSARDQTGKSYEQFF. DNA for the CDR3: TGCAGTGCTAGAGACCAGACAGGTAAATCCTACGAGCAGTTCTTC.

This clonotype came up many times. CDR3 nucleotide sequence: TGTGCCAGCAGTTACCGGACAGGGGCGGGGAAAGATACGCAGTATTTT. This translates into CASSYRTGAGKDTQYF. V usage is TRBV12-3 or TRBV12-4 and J usage is TRBJ2-3; 9 bases fit TRBD1. The V segment lost 4 bases and the J segment 5 bases; nucleotides outside the gene matches: 10. The CDR3 is 16 residues long.

This clonotype was counted at least ten times. The chain recombines TRBV7-9 with TRBJ2-7; D is ambiguous. The CDR3 is 14 residues long. V lost 5 bases and J lost 0, with 11 bases in between. Looked up from germline, CDR1 is SEHNR and CDR2 is FQNEAQ (reference sequence). For the CDR3, the DNA is TGTGCCAGCAGCCCCCAGGAGAGCTCCTACGAGCAGTACTTC. It translates to CASSPQESSYEQYF.

This clonotype has at least ten counts. This sequence joins TRBV6-1 and TRBJ2-1; D may be TRBD1 or TRBD2 (5 bases each). The germline gives CDR1 MNHNS, CDR2 SASEGT. V was trimmed by 5 bases and J by 10 bases, leaving 18 bases between them. This CDR3 is built from 14 residues. The CDR3 region is CASSSSVEGYEQFF. CDR3 bases: TGTGCCAGCAGTAGTTCGGTAGAGGGGTACGAGCAGTTCTTC.

This clonotype was detected many times. The genes are TRBV12-3 or TRBV12-4 and TRBJ2-1, with 9 nucleotides matching TRBD2. The CDR3 consists of 16 residues. V dropped 3 bases and J dropped 2; count of bases not matched to a gene: 5. CDR3 loop: CASSFFSGRTYNEQFF. Here the CDR3 DNA reads TGTGCCAGCAGTTTTTTTAGCGGGAGAACCTACAATGAGCAGTTCTTC.

This clonotype was seen at least ten times. V usage is TRBV12-3 or TRBV12-4 and J usage is TRBJ1-3; D is unclear. The CDR3 is made up of 12 amino acids. V was shortened by 6 bases and J by 7 bases, with 10 bases between the two germline ends. The CDR3 DNA reads TGTGCCAGCAGCCCAACTCTTAACACCATATATTTT. Its protein is CASSPTLNTIYF.

The table lists this clonotype with many counts. The chain employs TRBV28 and TRBJ2-7; weak D call: TRBD1 (6 bases). In germline, CDR1 is MDHEN, CDR2 SYDVKM. The CDR3 length is 14 residues. V was trimmed by 10 bases and J by 0 bases, leaving 16 bases between them. The CDR3: CATRRQATSYEQYF. As DNA, the CDR3 is TGTGCCACCAGAAGACAGGCAACCTCCTACGAGCAGTACTTC.

The sample holds many counts of this clonotype. This sequence joins TRBV12-3 or TRBV12-4 and TRBJ1-4, with D possibly being TRBD1 (5 bases). CDR3 size: 16 residues. The germline V and J ends were trimmed by 2 bases and 8 bases, with 18 bases remaining between them. CDR3 in amino acids: CASSLPEGLRREKLFF. The DNA of the CDR3 is TGTGCCAGCAGTTTACCTGAGGGGCTACGTAGGGAAAAACTGTTTTTT.

This clonotype was found a few times. The rearrangement joins TRBV5-1 to TRBJ1-3, with D unclear. Germline assignment: CDR1 SGHRS and CDR2 YFSETQ. The CDR3 runs 16 residues. V gave up 0 bases and J gave up 0 bases, with 10 bases separating them. The CDR3 nucleotides are TGCGCCAGCAGCTTGGCAGGACCCCCCTCTGGAAACACCATATATTTT. Translating gives CASSLAGPPSGNTIYF. The complete variable domain, with remaining parts taken from reference TRBV5-1 and TRBJ1-3, reads KAGVTQTPRYLIKTRGQQVTLSCSPISGHRSVSWYQQTPGQGLQFLFEYFSETQRNKGNFPGRFSGRQFSNSRSEMNVSTLELGDSALYLCASSLAGPPSGNTIYFGEGSWLTVV.

The table lists this clonotype with many counts. J is TRBJ2-5 and V is TRBV20-1; tentative D call: TRBD2 (6 bases). This CDR3 comprises 14 residues. Trimming left V 2 bases short and J 5 bases short, with 15 bases between. Germline V lookup: CDR1 DFQATT, CDR2 SNEGSKA (reference sequence). CDR3 DNA sequence: TGCAGTGCTAGAAGCGCTAGCGCCCATGAGACCCAGTACTTC. Its protein product is CSARSASAHETQYF.

Of note for this clonotype: A much larger clone lies a single base off, so this may be a read error. The CDR3 spells CASRGQGVAEAQYF. CDR3 DNA sequence: TGTGCCAGCAGGGGACAGGGGGTAGCGGAGGCCCAGTACTTC. This chain uses TRBV28 with TRBJ2-5; TRBD1 agrees at 11 bases. The V and J ends lost 6 bases and 9 bases, in that order; junction bases with no gene match: 9. There are 14 residues in the CDR3. Germline loops: CDR1 MDHEN, CDR2 SYDVKM.

Many counts were recorded for this clonotype. The chain uses TRBV18 and TRBJ1-4, with D perhaps TRBD1 (5 bases). Trimming stripped 6 bases from V and 4 bases from J, with 12 bases between. This CDR3 is 14 amino acids long. Germline CDR1 and CDR2: KGHSH and LQKENI. The CDR3 nucleotides read TGTGCCAGCTCCCTGGGACGGAGTAATGAAAAACTGTTTTTT. Amino acids: CASSLGRSNEKLFF.

In the case of this clonotype: This may arise from a read error, as a much more abundant clone is one base away. The chain recombines TRBV7-2 with TRBJ2-7; TRBD2 is a possible D gene (6 bases). This CDR3 spans 15 amino acids. Looked up from germline, CDR1 is SGHTA and CDR2 is FQGNSA. CDR3 nucleotide sequence: TGTGCCAGCAGCTTAGTGTACGGGAGCTCCTACGAGCGGTACTTC. It translates to CASSLVYGSSYERYF.

As to this clonotype: A read error may be the cause here, since a much bigger clone is one base away. The V gene is TRBV6-5, the J gene TRBJ2-1, with 8 bases fitting TRBD2. V trimming: 2 bases; J trimming: 10 bases; junction bases outside the gene matches: 10. This CDR3 has 15 residues. Germline V gives CDR1 MNHEY, CDR2 SVGAGI. This CDR3 reads CASSYTAGEGYEQFF. The CDR3 nucleotides are TGTGCCAGCAGTTACACAGCGGGAGAGGGCTACGAGCAGTTCTTC.

This clonotype was seen ten or more times. The J gene is TRBJ2-7, the V gene TRBV20-1, with 9 bases identical to TRBD2. The CDR3 contains 15 residues. The J segment lost 2 bases and the V segment lost 5 bases, leaving 10 bases of the junction unmatched. Germline CDR1 reads DFQATT; CDR2 reads SNEGSKA (reference sequence). The CDR3 loop is CSAPGTSRPTYEQYF. The CDR3 DNA is TGCAGTGCTCCTGGGACTAGCCGACCAACCTACGAGCAGTACTTC.